One sample yielded the 12 T cell receptor beta chains listed below, sequenced in a study of T-cell reconstitution after alpha-beta-depleted transplantation in children (TCRdb year 2016). Preparation of the library involved PCR. The sequencer was an Illumina HiSeq 2500. TCR libraries were prepared with molecular barcoding, using unique molecular identifiers to normalize TCRbeta repertoire quantification. TCRdb cleaned the public reads at Q25 with fastp, built clones with MiXCR and kept in-frame beta chains. Each CDR3 protein gets just one entry, which takes the most common genes and DNA from the rows behind it. The sample records a few hundred thousand distinct CDR3 sequences, about 40% of which are singletons. Under 35% of the sample lies in the top ten. This specimen's treatment or condition label, interpreted: allogeneic hematopoietic cell transplantation with graft depleted of TCRalphabeta T cells and CD19 B cells.

This material consisted of PBMCs, taken before TCRalphabeta/CD19-depleted stem cell transplant. These receptors all come from a girl aged 2 to 10 with aplastic anemia, due to receive a stem cell transplant.

This clonotype showed up just a few times. The chain uses TRBV7-2 and TRBJ2-1; 7 nucleotides align to TRBD2. Germline CDR1 and CDR2: SGHTA and FQGNSA. Losses at the gene ends were 4 bases for V and 9 bases for J; bases not matched to a gene: 12. The CDR3 runs 15 residues. The CDR3 here is CASSWLAAPGGEQFF. CDR3 sequence (DNA): TGTGCCAGCAGCTGGCTAGCGGCCCCCGGCGGTGAGCAGTTCTTC.

This clonotype was picked up a small number of times. The chain carries TRBV5-1 and TRBJ2-2; D ambiguous. CDR1 and CDR2 (germline): SGHRS, YFSETQ. The CDR3 extends over 14 amino acids. V lost 0 bases and J 4 bases, leaving 7 bases between the germline ends. DNA for the CDR3: TGCGCCAGCAGCTTGGGCGGACCCACCGGGGAGCTGTTTTTT. The encoded protein is CASSLGGPTGELFF.

This clonotype has just one count. This rearrangement joins TRBV20-1 to TRBJ2-1, with TRBD2 identical over 7 bases. Germline-derived CDR1 and CDR2 are DFQATT and SNEGSKA (reference sequence). Unmatched junction bases numbered 12, after V lost 4 bases and J lost 0 bases. The CDR3 sequence is 17 residues long. CDR3 nucleotide sequence: TGCAGTGCTAAAGAGCTCAGCGGGAAAAGCTCCTACAATGAGCAGTTCTTC. This encodes CSAKELSGKSSYNEQFF.

CDR3 bases: TGCAGTGCTAGGTACAGGGTCCGGACTGAAGCTTTCTTT. Protein sequence: CSARYRVRTEAFF. The chain has TRBV20-1 and TRBJ1-1, with D maybe TRBD1 (6 bases). Germline values: CDR1 DFQATT, CDR2 SNEGSKA (reference sequence). V gave up 3 bases and J gave up 5 bases, with 13 bases separating them. The CDR3 consists of 13 residues.

CDR3: CSVGLAGGYTDTQYF. DNA of the CDR3: TGCAGCGTTGGGCTAGCGGGAGGATACACAGATACGCAGTATTTT. The gene calls are TRBV29-1 and TRBJ2-3; TRBD2 matches 11 bases. The CDR3 runs to 15 residues. CDR1 is SQVTM and CDR2 is ANQGSEA in the germline V gene. The J segment lost 2 bases and the V segment lost 4 bases, leaving 5 bases of the junction unmatched.

This chain joins TRBV20-1 and TRBJ2-7; 7 bases align to TRBD1. The CDR3 contains 11 residues. The germline V gene has CDR1 DFQATT and CDR2 SNEGSKA (reference sequence). Losses at the gene ends were 4 bases for V and 6 bases for J; bases not matched to a gene: 3. CDR3 DNA sequence: TGCAGTGCTATAAGGGGGCTCGAGCAGTACTTC. The encoded protein is CSAIRGLEQYF.

The chain carries TRBV20-1 and TRBJ2-7; D is uncertain. Trimming shortened V by 0 bases and J by 2 bases, and 14 bases separated the two germline ends. Germline V gives CDR1 DFQATT, CDR2 SNEGSKA (reference sequence). This CDR3 has 15 amino acids. In DNA form, the CDR3 reads TGCAGTGCTAGAGAGGTCGGAAGTCCTCCCTACGAGCAGTACTTC. It is translated as CSAREVGSPPYEQYF.

This clonotype was picked up a small number of times. The V gene is TRBV5-6, the J gene TRBJ2-7; no reliable D call. Germline CDR1 is SGHDT and CDR2 is YYEEEE. The CDR3 is 12 amino acids. V was clipped by 1 base and J by 7 bases, with 9 bases between them. CDR3 protein: CASSLSPEEQYF. In nucleotides, the CDR3 is TGTGCCAGCAGCTTGTCGCCGGAAGAGCAGTACTTC.

This clonotype was picked up many times. The junction does not match germline at one end; this may be a read error. The chain recombines TRBV29-1 with TRBJ2-1, with unresolved D. CDR3 length equals 12 residues. CDR1 SQVTM and CDR2 ANQGSEA come from the germline V gene. The CDR3 loop reads CSFEWSYNEQFF. The CDR3 DNA is TGCAGCTTTGAGTGGTCCTACAATGAGCAGTTCTTC.

At least ten counts were recorded for this clonotype. The V gene is TRBV7-3, the J gene TRBJ2-7; 9 bases align to TRBD2. The trim removed 8 bases at V and 0 bases at J, leaving 5 bases unmatched. Per germline, CDR1 SGHTA and CDR2 FQGTGA. The CDR3 totals 14 residues. The CDR3 DNA reads TGTGCCAGCTTGGGGACTAGCCGCTCCTACGAGCAGTACTTC. Protein: CASLGTSRSYEQYF.

This clonotype turned up a few times. This chain uses TRBV7-9 with TRBJ2-1; 9 bases line up with TRBD2. This CDR3 has 15 amino acids. The V gene's germline CDR1 is SEHNR and CDR2 FQNEAQ (reference sequence). J gave up 6 bases and V 3 bases, and 6 bases lay outside the gene matches. CDR3 coding DNA: TGTGCCAGCAGCTTGGCCGGGACTAGCTTCAATGAGCAGTTCTTC. This gives the protein CASSLAGTSFNEQFF.

This rearrangement joins TRBV20-1 to TRBJ2-3, with D maybe TRBD1 (5 bases). Germline V gene lookup returns CDR1 DFQATT and CDR2 SNEGSKA (reference sequence). V was shortened by 3 bases and J by 6 bases, with 16 bases between the two germline ends. This CDR3 is 14 amino acids long. The CDR3 is CSARGRSQADTQYF. The CDR3 DNA reads TGCAGTGCTAGGGGGCGGTCTCAGGCGGATACGCAGTATTTT.